This TCR beta chain stems from a study of CD8 T cells in ankylosing spondylitis (dated by TCRdb to the late 2010s). Concerning the study at large: The study set out to find disease-linked TCR variants by profiling T cell receptor beta repertoires in ankylosing spondylitis patients and healthy donors. The full study cohort comprised roughly 24 ankylosing spondylitis patients and 85 to 120 healthy donors. Peripheral blood was sampled, and synovial fluid was also collected from ankylosing spondylitis patients.

Reading the germline V gene gives CDR1 SGHRS and CDR2 YFSETQ. The CDR3 contains 16 residues, cysteine and phenylalanine counted. The kept DNA is CDR3 alone, 48 bases in frame from the first base. Germline trimming amounts to 1 base on V and 4 bases on J, with 6 as the count of junction bases outside the gene matches. Sequencing was carried out with an Illumina HiSeq 2500. Quantitative 5'-RACE with molecular barcodes was used to prepare TCR beta libraries. In the paper's pipeline: Disease-linked TCR variants were identified with a new computational method built on a probabilistic model of VDJ rearrangement. TCRdb redid the processing of the public reads, applying fastp at Q25 and MiXCR, and retained in-frame beta chains. Entries are consolidated by CDR3 protein sequence, retaining the most common genes and DNA. The V and J calls were determined by TCRdb, not by the authors. The sample table contains around 490,000 distinct CDR3 sequences; only one count was recorded for 5.3% of them. Roughly 3.5% of the sample comes from the top ten.

There are many counts of this clonotype. Its antigen is still unknown. The input lacks base qualities; no much larger clone sits a single base away. Results the study describes overall, beyond this receptor: Some motif variants had previously been reported in the synovial fluid and blood of reactive arthritis patients, which suggests shared mechanisms of disease initiation. A TCR beta motif made up of 7 to 9 highly homologous amino acid variants appeared to be characteristic of blood from ankylosing spondylitis patients. Significant enrichment of the disease-linked clones was reported in matched synovial fluid samples from ankylosing spondylitis patients. The disease-linked clones showed a CD8+ phenotype and occurred at relatively low frequencies in peripheral blood.

Sequencing input: blood, either unsorted or a sorted T cell fraction (not recorded which). This sequence uses TRBV5-1 and TRBJ2-1, with 9 middle bases fitting TRBD2. The TCR sequence derives from a male donor with ankylosing spondylitis. This receptor has the CDR3 CASSLNLAGQYNEQFF. The DNA sequence follows: TGCGCCAGCAGCTTGAACCTAGCGGGACAATACAATGAGCAGTTCTTC. Beyond the CDR3, the reference TRBV5-1 and TRBJ2-1 genes provide the residues; the full variable domain reads: KAGVTQTPRYLIKTRGQQVTLSCSPISGHRSVSWYQQTPGQGLQFLFEYFSETQRNKGNFPGRFSGRQFSNSRSEMNVSTLELGDSALYLCASSLNLAGQYNEQFFGPGTRLTVL.